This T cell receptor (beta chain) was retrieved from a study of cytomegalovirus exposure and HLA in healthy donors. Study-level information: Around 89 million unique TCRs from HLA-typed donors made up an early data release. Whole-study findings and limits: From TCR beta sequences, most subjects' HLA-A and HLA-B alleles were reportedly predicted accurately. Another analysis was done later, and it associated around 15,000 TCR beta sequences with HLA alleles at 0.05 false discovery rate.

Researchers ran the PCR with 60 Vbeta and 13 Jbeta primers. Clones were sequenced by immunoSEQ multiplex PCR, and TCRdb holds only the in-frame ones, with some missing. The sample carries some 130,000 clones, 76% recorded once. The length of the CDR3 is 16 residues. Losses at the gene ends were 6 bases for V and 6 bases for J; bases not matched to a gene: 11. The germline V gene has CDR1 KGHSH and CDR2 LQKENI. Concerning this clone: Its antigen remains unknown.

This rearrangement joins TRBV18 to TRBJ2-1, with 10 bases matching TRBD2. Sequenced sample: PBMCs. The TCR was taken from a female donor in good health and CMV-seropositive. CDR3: CASSPELAGFGNEQFF. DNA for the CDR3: TGTGCCAGCTCCCCCGAACTAGCGGGGTTTGGCAATGAGCAGTTCTTC. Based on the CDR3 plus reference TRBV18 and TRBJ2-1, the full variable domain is NAGVMQNPRHLVRRRGQEARLRCSPMKGHSHVYWYRQLPEEGLKFMVYLQKENIIDESGMPKERFSAEFPKEGPSILRIQQVVRGDSAAYFCASSPELAGFGNEQFFGPGTRLTVL.